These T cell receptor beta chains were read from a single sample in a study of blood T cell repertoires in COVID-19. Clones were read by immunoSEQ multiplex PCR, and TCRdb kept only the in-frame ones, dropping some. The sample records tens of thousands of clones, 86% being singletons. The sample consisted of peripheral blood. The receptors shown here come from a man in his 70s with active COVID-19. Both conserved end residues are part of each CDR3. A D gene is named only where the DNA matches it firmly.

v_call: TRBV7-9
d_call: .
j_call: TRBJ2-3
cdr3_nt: TGTGCCAGCAGCCACTGGGGGCGGGAGATCACAGATACGCAGTATTTT
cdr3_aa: CASSHWGREITDTQYF

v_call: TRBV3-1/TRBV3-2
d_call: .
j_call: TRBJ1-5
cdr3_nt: TGTGCCAGCAGCCAATCTGGAGTTAATCAGCCCCAGCATTTT
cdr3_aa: CASSQSGVNQPQHF

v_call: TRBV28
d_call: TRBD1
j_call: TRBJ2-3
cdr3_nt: TGTGCCAGCAGTTTTTTCGCAGGGGGCGATACGCAGTATTTT
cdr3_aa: CASSFFAGGDTQYF

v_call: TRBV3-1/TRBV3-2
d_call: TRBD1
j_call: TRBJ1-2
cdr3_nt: TGTGCCAGCAGCCAAGGGACCGCCGACAGGGTGGGGGGCTACACCTTC
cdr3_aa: CASSQGTADRVGGYTF

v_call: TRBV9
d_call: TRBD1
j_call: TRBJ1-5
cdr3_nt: TGTGCCAGCAGCGCAGGGGGCACGGGCGGTCAGCCCCAGCATTTT
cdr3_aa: CASSAGGTGGQPQHF

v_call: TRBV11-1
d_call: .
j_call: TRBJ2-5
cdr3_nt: TGTGCCAGCAGCCCCCGCGGGGGCCAGGGTCGCGAGACCCAGTACTTC
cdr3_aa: CASSPRGGQGRETQYF

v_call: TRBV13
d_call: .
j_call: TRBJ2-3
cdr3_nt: TGTGCCAGCAGCTTAGGGCTACAGAACACAGATACGCAGTATTTT
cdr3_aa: CASSLGLQNTDTQYF

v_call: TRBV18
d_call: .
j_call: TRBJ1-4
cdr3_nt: TGTGCCAGCTCACAAAAACATACAGGTGGTGAGCAAAAACTGTTTTTT
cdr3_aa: CASSQKHTGGEQKLFF

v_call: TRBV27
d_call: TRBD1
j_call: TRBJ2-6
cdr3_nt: TGTGCCAGCAGTTTATTTTCCCGATACGGACAGGGGGCGCCGGGGGCCAACGTCCTGACTTTC
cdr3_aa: CASSLFSRYGQGAPGANVLTF

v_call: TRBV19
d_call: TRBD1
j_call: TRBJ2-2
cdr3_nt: TGTGCCAGTAGTATTGGGGGACAGGGGGCGGTCGGGGAGCTGTTTTTT
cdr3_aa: CASSIGGQGAVGELFF

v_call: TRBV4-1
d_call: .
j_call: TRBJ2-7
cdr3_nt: TGCGCCAGCAGCCCTCCTGGGCGGGCACGGAGCTACGAGCAGTACTTC
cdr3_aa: CASSPPGRARSYEQYF